A single sample is the source of the 32 T cell receptor beta chains below, sequenced in a study of blood T cell repertoires in COVID-19. Data came from immunoSEQ multiplex PCR; TCRdb stores just in-frame clones and leaves some out. The sample has approximately 290,000 clones, more than 85% seen once. Sequenced: peripheral blood. The receptors come from a man aged 25 to 45 with acute or convalescent COVID-19.

Details on this clone: One end of the junction varies from germline; a read error may be responsible. The V and J genes are TRBV6-5 and TRBJ1-5, with 7 nucleotides matching TRBD1. This CDR3 region has 14 residues. CDR1 is MNHEY, CDR2 SVGAGI, per germline. The CDR3 is CASCYDRAIQPQHF. Written as DNA, the CDR3 is TGTGCCAGCTGTTATGACAGGGCCATTCAGCCCCAGCATTTT.

The genes are TRBV6-5 and TRBJ1-2; 7 nucleotides match TRBD1. J lost 6 bases, V lost 6 bases, and 10 bases had no gene match. The CDR3 totals 14 residues. Germline V gene lookup returns CDR1 MNHEY and CDR2 SVGAGI. The CDR3, as DNA: TGTGCCAGCAGGAGACAGGGTTTAGGGAATGGCTACACCTTC. Translating it yields CASRRQGLGNGYTF.

The chain has TRBV6-5 and TRBJ1-5; 7 nucleotides align to TRBD1. Per germline, CDR1 MNHEY and CDR2 SVGAGI. The CDR3 is 15 residues long. V dropped 6 bases and J dropped 4; count of bases not matched to a gene: 9. This chain's CDR3 is CASRGDRSTNQPQHF. CDR3 sequence (DNA): TGTGCCAGCAGGGGGGACAGAAGTACGAATCAGCCCCAGCATTTT.

The CDR3 sequence: CASSPGTGRSNQPQHF. The CDR3 coding sequence is TGTGCCAGCAGTCCCGGGACAGGGAGGTCAAATCAGCCCCAGCATTTT. The chain has TRBV28 and TRBJ1-5; 9 bases line up with TRBD1. The CDR3 has 16 amino acids. J lost 4 bases, V lost 5 bases, and 9 bases had no gene match. Germline loops: CDR1 MDHEN, CDR2 SYDVKM.

The CDR3 protein is CASSESTKRGELFF. The CDR3 coding sequence is TGCGCCAGCAGTGAGTCAACGAAGCGCGGGGAGCTGTTTTTT. The chain carries TRBV10-2 and TRBJ2-2; D uncertain. Trimming took 0 bases from V and 7 from J, leaving 9 bases between them. The germline V gene encodes CDR1 WSHSY and CDR2 SAAADI. This CDR3 comprises 14 residues.

This sequence joins TRBV28 and TRBJ2-3, with TRBD2 matching 11 bases. The CDR3 loop spans 14 amino acids. CDR1 is MDHEN and CDR2 is SYDVKM in the germline V gene. Losses at the gene ends were 5 bases for V and 5 bases for J; bases not matched to a gene: 3. The CDR3 reads CASSPTSGRDTQYF. The CDR3 region has the DNA TGTGCCAGCAGTCCTACTAGCGGGAGAGATACGCAGTATTTT.

The chain couples TRBV28 to TRBJ1-2; 10 bases map to TRBD1. The germline gives CDR1 MDHEN, CDR2 SYDVKM. V gave up 6 bases and J gave up 3 bases; unmatched junction bases: 7. The CDR3 runs to 15 residues. CDR3 DNA sequence: TGTGCCAGCAGAAAAACCGGGACAGGGGACTATGGCTACACCTTC. Translated: CASRKTGTGDYGYTF.

The V and J genes are TRBV28 and TRBJ2-5; 11 bases are shared with TRBD1. This CDR3 comprises 14 residues. V shed 5 bases and J 4 bases; nucleotides not matched to a gene: 3. CDR1 and CDR2 from the germline V gene are MDHEN and SYDVKM. Written as DNA, the CDR3 is TGTGCCAGCAGTCGGACAGGGGGCAGAGAGACCCAGTACTTC. Residues: CASSRTGGRETQYF.

V is TRBV19 and J is TRBJ1-5, with D tentatively TRBD1 (6 bases). The CDR3 totals 15 residues. V was shortened by 7 bases and J by 4 bases, with 17 bases between the two germline ends. Germline CDR1 and CDR2: LNHDA and SQIVND (reference sequence). Here the CDR3 DNA reads TGTGCCAGTACCTCCTTGGACAGTCGGAATCAGCCCCAGCATTTT. It codes for CASTSLDSRNQPQHF.

The chain combines TRBV4-1 with TRBJ1-1; D is perhaps TRBD1 (5 bases). V was trimmed by 1 base and J by 1 base, leaving 13 bases between them. This CDR3 contains 16 residues. Germline values: CDR1 MGHRA, CDR2 YSYEKL. As DNA, the CDR3 is TGCGCCAGCAGCCAAGCCAGGTGGGGCAAGAACACTGAAGCTTTCTTT. Translation: CASSQARWGKNTEAFF.

In its sample, this clone was seen once. The chain joins TRBV27 to TRBJ2-2; TRBD2 matches at 7 bases. The V gene end was trimmed by 4 bases and the J gene end by 5 bases; junction bases not matched to a gene: 13. CDR3 size: 17 residues. Per germline, CDR1 MNHEY and CDR2 SMNVEV (reference sequence). CDR3 sequence: CASSYLGVSSGTGELFF. The CDR3 bases are TGTGCCAGCAGTTATTTGGGAGTTAGTAGCGGGACCGGGGAGCTGTTTTTT.

V and J are TRBV28 and TRBJ2-3; the match to TRBD2 covers 10 bases. Germline trimming cut 7 bases from V and 5 bases from J; bases unmatched to any gene: 9. The CDR3 has 15 amino acids. CDR1 and CDR2 from the germline V gene are MDHEN and SYDVKM. CDR3 region: CASISGGARGDTQYF. CDR3 DNA: TGTGCCAGCATAAGCGGGGGGGCCCGGGGAGATACGCAGTATTTT.

This clone was seen just once. The chain links TRBV28 to TRBJ1-1; D is ambiguous. This CDR3 spans 13 amino acids. Germline assignment: CDR1 MDHEN and CDR2 SYDVKM. Trimming cost V 5 bases and J 3 bases, with 10 bases left between them. The CDR3 coding sequence is TGTGCCAGCAGTCCAAGAGATCACACTGAAGCTTTCTTT. Encoded protein: CASSPRDHTEAFF.

This clone came up once. The rearrangement uses TRBV7-3 and TRBJ1-1, with D unclear. The CDR3 totals 13 residues. The germline V and J ends were trimmed by 2 bases and 8 bases, with 12 bases remaining between them. Germline CDR1 and CDR2: SGHTA and FQGTGA. In DNA form, the CDR3 reads TGTGCCAGCAGCTTACTCCCGGGAAGAGAAGCTTTCTTT. Amino acid sequence: CASSLLPGREAFF.

About this clone itself: A single base separates this from a much larger clone, so it may be a read error. The CDR3 DNA reads TGTGCCAGCAGTGGGACTAGCGGGAACACCGGGGAGCTGTTTTTT. Amino acid sequence: CASSGTSGNTGELFF. The chain couples TRBV28 to TRBJ2-2, with 11 bases fitting TRBD2. The germline V gene has CDR1 MDHEN and CDR2 SYDVKM. The length of the CDR3 is 15 residues. V shed 5 bases, J shed 1 base, and the junction held 0 bases outside the gene matches.

V and J are TRBV7-8 and TRBJ1-5; no firm D call. The CDR3 length is 16 residues. Between the trimmed V and J ends, which lost 2 bases and 1 base, there was a span of 12 bases. Germline assignment: CDR1 SGHVS and CDR2 FQNEAQ. The CDR3 loop is CASSLRELNSNQPQHF. In DNA, the CDR3 is TGTGCCAGCAGCTTAAGGGAGCTCAACAGCAATCAGCCCCAGCATTTT.

V and J are TRBV1 and TRBJ2-3; TRBD2 reflects the table's D call only, with no check against the DNA. TRBV1 is a known pseudogene. This CDR3 is 18 amino acids long. The CDR3 sequence is CTKKRGVIEGPTPDTQYF. As DNA, the CDR3 is TGCACCAAAAAGCGGGGGGTGATTGAAGGCCCCACCCCAGATACGCAGTATTTT.

In this sample, this clone turned up once. The DNA of the CDR3 is TGTGCCAGCAGTGAACAGGGGTTTGCGGAAGCTTTCTTT. Protein: CASSEQGFAEAFF. The chain joins TRBV6-1 to TRBJ1-1; D is possibly TRBD1 (6 bases). V was pared by 2 bases and J by 8 bases, with 12 bases between. Germline V gene sequence: CDR1 MNHNS, CDR2 SASEGT. This CDR3 spans 13 amino acids.

The chain uses TRBV19 and TRBJ1-4, with 12 nucleotides matching TRBD1. V gave up 7 bases and J gave up 6 bases; unmatched junction bases: 12. Germline V gene data show CDR1 as LNHDA and CDR2 as SQIVND (reference sequence). The CDR3 has 17 amino acids. CDR3 residues: CASTAVPGQGAHEKLFF. The CDR3 bases are TGTGCCAGTACCGCTGTCCCGGGACAGGGGGCGCATGAAAAACTGTTTTTT.

The V gene is TRBV5-1, the J gene TRBJ2-2; 9 bases line up with TRBD2. This CDR3 is 15 amino acids long. Germline values: CDR1 SGHRS, CDR2 YFSETQ. The J segment lost 2 bases and the V segment lost 4 bases, leaving 3 bases of the junction unmatched. The CDR3 reads CASSQTSGNTGELFF. The CDR3, as DNA: TGCGCCAGCAGCCAGACTAGCGGAAACACCGGGGAGCTGTTTTTT.

The gene calls are TRBV27 and TRBJ1-1; no reliable D call. Trimming took off 5 bases at V and 3 bases at J, with 10 bases between the two ends. This CDR3 has 13 amino acids. Germline-derived CDR1 and CDR2 are MNHEY and SMNVEV (reference sequence). The CDR3 spells CASSLVADTEAFF. Here the CDR3 DNA reads TGTGCCAGCAGTCTAGTAGCGGACACTGAAGCTTTCTTT.

The genes are TRBV4-2 and TRBJ2-2, with TRBD1 matching over 7 bases. This CDR3 is 16 amino acids long. Losses at the gene ends were 3 bases for V and 0 bases for J; bases not matched to a gene: 4. CDR1 and CDR2 from the germline V gene are LGHNA and YNFKEQ. DNA for the CDR3: TGTGCCAGCAGCCAGGGGGACAGAGCGAACACCGGGGAGCTGTTTTTT. Its protein is CASSQGDRANTGELFF.

The chain links TRBV5-1 to TRBJ1-1, with D perhaps TRBD1 (6 bases). The CDR3 extends over 17 amino acids. V lost 4 bases and J lost 0, with 19 bases in between. Germline assignment: CDR1 SGHRS and CDR2 YFSETQ. CDR3 residues: CASSMNPGTSLNTEAFF. CDR3 nucleotide sequence: TGCGCCAGCAGCATGAACCCTGGGACAAGTCTGAACACTGAAGCTTTCTTT.

J is TRBJ2-5 and V is TRBV3-1 (or the pseudogene TRBV3-2), with a tentative D call TRBD2 (5 bases). In germline, CDR1 is LGHDT, CDR2 YNNKEL (reference sequence). The CDR3 runs to 17 residues. The V end was cut by 8 bases, the J end by 2 bases, with 24 bases between. CDR3 in amino acids: CASADGDTLSLQETQYF. The CDR3 nucleotides read TGTGCCAGCGCTGACGGGGATACCTTATCACTTCAAGAGACCCAGTACTTC.

This chain uses TRBV5-4 with TRBJ2-2; 9 bases map to TRBD2. V was clipped by 1 base and J by 4 bases; unmatched bases: 2. The germline gives CDR1 SGHNT, CDR2 YYREEE (reference sequence). The CDR3 consists of 15 residues. In DNA form, the CDR3 reads TGTGCCAGCAGCTTGAGCGGGAGGAGCACCGGGGAGCTGTTTTTT. Protein: CASSLSGRSTGELFF.

The V gene is TRBV6-5, the J gene TRBJ2-7, with D perhaps matching TRBD1 (5 bases). The CDR3 extends over 15 amino acids. Germline V gives CDR1 MNHEY, CDR2 SVGAGI. The V gene lost 5 bases and the J gene lost 3 bases, with 17 bases spanning the gap. For the CDR3, the DNA is TGTGCCAGCAGTCCCCAGGACACGGGCCGCTACGAGCAGTACTTC. It codes for CASSPQDTGRYEQYF.

The chain uses TRBV4-1 and TRBJ2-4, with TRBD2 as a possible D gene (6 bases). The CDR3 runs 18 residues. The ends were cut back, 1 base at V and 3 bases at J, with 19 bases in the middle. The germline gives CDR1 MGHRA, CDR2 YSYEKL. The DNA of the CDR3 is TGCGCCAGCAGCCAAGGGAGGGCCGTAAGGGAAGACAAAAACATTCAGTACTTC. It encodes CASSQGRAVREDKNIQYF.

This clone has a handful of counts. V is TRBV6-1 and J is TRBJ2-3, with 12 bases fitting TRBD2. Trimming at V came to 1 base and at J to 5 bases, leaving 4 bases not matched to a gene. This CDR3 is built from 16 residues. Germline loops: CDR1 MNHNS, CDR2 SASEGT. CDR3 sequence: CASSEGLAGGRDTQYF. CDR3 nucleotides: TGTGCCAGCAGTGAAGGGCTAGCGGGAGGGCGAGATACGCAGTATTTT.

The V gene is TRBV29-1, the J gene TRBJ2-3; 13 nucleotides agree with TRBD2. CDR3 size: 14 residues. V lost 6 bases to trimming and J lost 1 base; unmatched junction nucleotides: 1. Germline lookup yields CDR1 SQVTM and CDR2 ANQGSEA. This CDR3 reads CSVGLAGGTDTQYF. CDR3 DNA sequence: TGCAGCGTCGGACTAGCGGGGGGCACAGATACGCAGTATTTT.

The genes are TRBV9 and TRBJ1-4; 7 bases align to TRBD1. Germline-derived CDR1 and CDR2 are SGDLS and YYNGEE. Germline trimming cut 0 bases from V and 7 bases from J; bases unmatched to any gene: 15. The CDR3 length is 18 residues. The CDR3: CASSVAPQGYDSGEKLFF. The DNA of the CDR3 is TGTGCCAGCAGCGTAGCTCCACAGGGGTATGACTCTGGTGAAAAACTGTTTTTT.

The V gene is TRBV3-1 (or the pseudogene TRBV3-2), the J gene TRBJ2-1, with D tentatively TRBD1 (7 bases). Germline values: CDR1 LGHDT, CDR2 YNNKEL (reference sequence). This CDR3 is built from 15 residues. V lost 1 base, J lost 7 bases, and 14 bases lay in between. This CDR3 reads CASSQVFQGGNEQFF. The CDR3, as DNA: TGTGCCAGCAGCCAAGTTTTCCAGGGGGGTAATGAGCAGTTCTTC.

This chain joins TRBV18 and TRBJ2-3, with 7 bases fitting TRBD1. Germline V gene sequence: CDR1 KGHSH, CDR2 LQKENI. CDR3 length equals 15 residues. V shed 1 base, J shed 5 bases, and the junction held 6 bases outside the gene matches. DNA for the CDR3: TGTGCCAGCTCACCACGAACAGGGGCGGTAGATACGCAGTATTTT. Encoded protein: CASSPRTGAVDTQYF.